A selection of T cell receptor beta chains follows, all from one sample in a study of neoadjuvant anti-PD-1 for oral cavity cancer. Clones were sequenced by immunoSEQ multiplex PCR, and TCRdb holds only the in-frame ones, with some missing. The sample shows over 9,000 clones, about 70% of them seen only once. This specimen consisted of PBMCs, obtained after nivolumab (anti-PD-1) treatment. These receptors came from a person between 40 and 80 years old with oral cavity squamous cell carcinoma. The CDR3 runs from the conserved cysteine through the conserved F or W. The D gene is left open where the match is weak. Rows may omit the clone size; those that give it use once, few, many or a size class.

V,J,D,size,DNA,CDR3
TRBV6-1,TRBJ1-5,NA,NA,TGTGCCAGCAGTGAACTGGGGCGCGGTCAGCCCCAGCATTTT,CASSELGRGQPQHF
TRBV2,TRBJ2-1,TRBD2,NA,TGTGCCAGCAGGGGGACTAGCGGGAGTTCATTACCGTCCTACAATGAGCAGTTCTTC,CASRGTSGSSLPSYNEQFF
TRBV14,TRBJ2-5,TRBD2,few,TGTGCCAGCAGCCTTACCGGGACTAGCGGTCAAGAGACCCAGTACTTC,CASSLTGTSGQETQYF
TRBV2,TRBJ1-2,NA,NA,TGTGCCAGCAGATCCTGGGACGGAGCGAGGTTCTACACCTTC,CASRSWDGARFYTF
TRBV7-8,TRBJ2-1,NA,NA,TGTGCCAGCAGGAGGGACCTCCGGGTCTCAAGCTCCTACAATGAGCAGTTCTTC,CASRRDLRVSSSYNEQFF
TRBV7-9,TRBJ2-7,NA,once,TGTGCCAGCAGCTTAGCGGGGACTCCCACCTACGAGCAGTACTTC,CASSLAGTPTYEQYF
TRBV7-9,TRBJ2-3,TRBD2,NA,TGTGCCAGCAGCAGTACTAGCGGGGGCACAGATACGCAGTATTTT,CASSSTSGGTDTQYF
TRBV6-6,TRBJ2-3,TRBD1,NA,TGTGCCAGCAGTCTCGGACAGGACTCCCGCACAGATACGCAGTATTTT,CASSLGQDSRTDTQYF
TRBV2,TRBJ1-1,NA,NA,TGTGCCAGCAGTTTACAGGGGAACACTGAAGCTTTCTTT,CASSLQGNTEAFF
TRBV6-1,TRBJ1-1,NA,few,TGTGCCAGCAGTGAAAATTACGGCACTGAAGCTTTCTTT,CASSENYGTEAFF
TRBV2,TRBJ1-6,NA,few,TGTGCCAGCAGTGAAGCGCTTCGGGGGGGTAGTTCACCCCTCCACTTT,CASSEALRGGSSPLHF
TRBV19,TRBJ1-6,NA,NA,TGTGCCAGTAGTATAGGAACGTATTCACCCCTCCACTTT,CASSIGTYSPLHF
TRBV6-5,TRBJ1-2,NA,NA,TGTGCCAGCAGTACAGGGTATGGCTACACCTTC,CASSTGYGYTF
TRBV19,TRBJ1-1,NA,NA,TGTGCCAGTTCTCGCGCGGGGATGAACACTGAAGCTTTCTTT,CASSRAGMNTEAFF
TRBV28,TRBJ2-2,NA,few,TGTGCCAGCAGAGGGCACTTTAACACCGGGGAGCTGTTTTTT,CASRGHFNTGELFF
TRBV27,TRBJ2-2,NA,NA,TGTGCCAGCAGTTTAACGACGGACACCGGGGAGCTGTTTTTT,CASSLTTDTGELFF
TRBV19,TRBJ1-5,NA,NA,TGTGCCAGTAGTACCTCTCGGGACCGTCTTAGCAATCAGCCCCAGCATTTT,CASSTSRDRLSNQPQHF
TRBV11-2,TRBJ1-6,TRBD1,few,TGTGCCAGCAGCCGCCGGACAGGCGGTTCACCCCTCCACTTT,CASSRRTGGSPLHF
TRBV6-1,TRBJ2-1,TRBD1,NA,TGTGCCAGCAGTGTGACAGGGGGCGAGTACAATGAGCAGTTCTTC,CASSVTGGEYNEQFF
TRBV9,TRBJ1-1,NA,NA,TGTGCCAGCAGCCCTCAAGCCCTCAACACTGAAGCTTTCTTT,CASSPQALNTEAFF
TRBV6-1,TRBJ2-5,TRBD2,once,TGTGCCAGCAGCTTAGCGGGGGGGTTACAAGAGACCCAGTACTTC,CASSLAGGLQETQYF
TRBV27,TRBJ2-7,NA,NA,TGTGCCAGCAGTTTTCGACAGGATTCCTACGAGCAGTACTTC,CASSFRQDSYEQYF
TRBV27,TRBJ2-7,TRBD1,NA,TGTGCCAGCAGTTCCCGGGACAGGGGTATCTACGAGCAGTACTTC,CASSSRDRGIYEQYF